This TCR beta chain is drawn from a study of T cells in Graves' hyperthyroidism and ophthalmopathy (dated by TCRdb to the late 2010s). Context from the whole study: Peripheral blood samples were taken at initial diagnosis, before any treatment was given. To identify distinguishing TCR V-J signatures, a discovery cohort of 90 to 100 patients was used, comprising under 45 with Graves' ophthalmopathy and roughly 60 with stable Graves' hyperthyroidism. An independent validation cohort of around 19 hyperthyroidism patients and about 16 patients who later progressed to ophthalmopathy tested prospective prediction of ophthalmopathy. The 100 or so discovery patients were randomly split 7:3 into training and test sets. In six Graves' hyperthyroidism patients, the study also compared T-cell repertoires from thyroid tissue with T-cell repertoires from blood. Once sampling was done, hyperthyroidism patients were given methimazole at a starting dose of 30 mg daily, whereas ophthalmopathy patients were given high-dose intravenous methylprednisolone. TCR Vbeta CDR3 sequencing of around 130 peripheral blood samples (approximately 44 ophthalmopathy, roughly 72 hyperthyroidism and approximately 17 progressor patients) is reported in the paper. The research as a whole found: During validation, the model predicted progression to ophthalmopathy a median of approximately 7 months ahead of onset, with approximately 71% sensitivity and around 72% specificity. Most expanded thyroid clonotypes (frequency above 0.001) were also detected in blood, a finding suggesting that blood repertoires may reflect thyroid immune responses. Sample size was not statistically predetermined, and investigators were not blinded to group allocation. Ophthalmopathy was separated from stable hyperthyroidism by a 13 V-J signature model, with approximately 89% sensitivity and 81% to 82% specificity obtained in cross-validation and 80%/75% obtained in testing.

The TCR beta CDR3 regions were amplified from the RNA transcripts. For the first round of RT-PCR on the TCR CDR3, the HTBI primer set was used together with the Qiagen OneStep RT-PCR kit. The libraries were constructed in a second round of multiplex PCR and then size-selected and purified. The libraries were sequenced on an Illumina HiSeq2000 using paired-end 100 bp reads. In the source study's methods: Raw data were processed with SOAPnuke, discarding reads with adapters, uncalled bases, mean Phred below 15, or no exact constant-primer or identifier match. High-quality paired reads were merged with COPE v1.2.5, and unique nucleotide sequences were defined as clonotypes. MiTCR v1.1 was used to align clonotypes to the IMGT TRBV, TRBD and TRBJ reference segments. Only V-J combinations with frequency above 0.0001, covering 99% to 99.2% of repertoires, were analysed. A TCS score was defined as the ratio between F50 (clonal expansion) and ExV (chaos), using BLOSUM62-based TCRdist between CDR3 peptides within each V-J. Welch's t-statistics and random forest reduced fewer than 600 V-J features to about 13, which were used in a naive Bayes classifier (R e1071). The public reads were quality trimmed at Q25 with fastp and then assembled into clones with MiXCR by TCRdb, keeping productive beta chains. Rows merge per CDR3 protein into single entries with the most common DNA and genes. The V and J calls were not made by the authors but by TCRdb's processing. Here the sample has approximately 520,000 distinct CDR3 sequences; roughly a quarter occur a single time. The ten top clones hold approximately 11% of the sample.

The germline ends are 5 bases apart after V is trimmed by 3 bases and J by 0 bases. The CDR3 has 13 amino acids, counting the end cysteine and phenylalanine. The only DNA kept is the CDR3, 39 bases in frame from the first base. In the ophthalmopathy patients, disease was moderately to severely active, with a Clinical Activity Score of 3 or more, a NOSPECS grade of 4 or more, and a duration of less than 3 months. Patients with uncontrolled infections, other autoimmune diseases, pregnancy or lactation were excluded. Diagnoses relied on clinical symptoms, serum thyroxine and TRAb, thyroid ultrasound and orbital computed tomography. Ficoll-Paque density gradient centrifugation was used to isolate PBMCs from 8.5 to 10 ml of fresh peripheral blood. Total RNA was extracted with Trizol reagent, and quality was checked on an Agilent 2100 Bioanalyzer. Turning to this clonotype: The specificity of this receptor is unknown. The record has no base qualities; no much larger clone is one base away.

The sequence was obtained from a woman in her 30s with Graves' ophthalmopathy. In this chain, TRBV12-3 or TRBV12-4 is recombined with TRBJ2-5; the D segment cannot be called with confidence. Sequencing was carried out using blood. The DNA is as follows: TGTGCCAGCAGTTTGAGACACCAAGAGACCCAGTACTTC. This gives the protein CASSLRHQETQYF.